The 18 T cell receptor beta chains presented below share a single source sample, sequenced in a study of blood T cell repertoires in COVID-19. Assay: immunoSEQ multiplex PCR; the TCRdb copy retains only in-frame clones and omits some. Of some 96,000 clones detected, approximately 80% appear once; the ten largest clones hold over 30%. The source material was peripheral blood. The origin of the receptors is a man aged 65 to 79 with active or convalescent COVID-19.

CDR3 amino acids: CASTETGNTGELFF. The CDR3 DNA reads as TGCGCCAGCACCGAGACAGGGAACACCGGGGAGCTGTTTTTT. This sequence joins TRBV5-1 and TRBJ2-2, with a possible D match to TRBD1 (6 bases). V dropped 6 bases and J dropped 1 base, with 10 bases sitting between them. Germline V lookup: CDR1 SGHRS, CDR2 YFSETQ. The CDR3 spans 14 residues.

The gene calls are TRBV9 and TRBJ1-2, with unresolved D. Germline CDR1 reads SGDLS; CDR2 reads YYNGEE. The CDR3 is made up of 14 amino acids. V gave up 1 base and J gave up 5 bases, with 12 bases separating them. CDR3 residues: CASSVSQFGYGYTF. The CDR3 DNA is TGTGCCAGCAGCGTAAGTCAGTTCGGGTATGGCTACACCTTC.

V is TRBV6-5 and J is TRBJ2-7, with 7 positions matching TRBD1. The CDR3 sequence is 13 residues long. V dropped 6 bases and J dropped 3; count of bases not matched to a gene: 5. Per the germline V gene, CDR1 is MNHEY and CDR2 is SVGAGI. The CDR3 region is CASRGGQNYEQYF. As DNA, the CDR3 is TGTGCCAGCAGAGGGGGACAGAACTACGAGCAGTACTTC.

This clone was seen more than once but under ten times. The DNA of the CDR3 is TGTGCCAGCCTATCTAGCGGGAAAAAAGAGACCCAGTACTTC. Its translation is CASLSSGKKETQYF. The chain carries TRBV19 and TRBJ2-5; TRBD2 matches at 9 bases. The CDR3 totals 14 residues. Germline V gene sequence: CDR1 LNHDA, CDR2 SQIVND (reference sequence). V was pared by 9 bases and J by 3 bases, with 8 bases of the junction left unmatched. Drawing the rest from reference TRBV19 and TRBJ2-5, the complete variable domain is DGGITQSPKYLFRKEGQNVTLSCEQNLNHDAMYWYRQDPGQGLRLIYYSQIVNDFQKGDIAEGYSVSREKKESFPLTVTSAQKNPTAFYLCASLSSGKKETQYFGPGTRLLVL.

CDR3 DNA sequence: TGTGCCAGCAGCCCCCAATACGAGCAGTACTTC. Translation: CASSPQYEQYF. The chain recombines TRBV7-8 with TRBJ2-7; unclear D gene. Trimming removed 5 bases from V and 4 bases from J, with 6 bases in between. The CDR3 totals 11 residues. Looked up from germline, CDR1 is SGHVS and CDR2 is FQNEAQ.

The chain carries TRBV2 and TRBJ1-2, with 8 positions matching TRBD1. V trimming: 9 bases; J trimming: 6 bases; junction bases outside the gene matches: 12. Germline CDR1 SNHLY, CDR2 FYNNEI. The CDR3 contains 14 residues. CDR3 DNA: TGTGCCAGTGCAACCATCCGGGACAGGCATGGCTACACCTTC. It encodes CASATIRDRHGYTF.

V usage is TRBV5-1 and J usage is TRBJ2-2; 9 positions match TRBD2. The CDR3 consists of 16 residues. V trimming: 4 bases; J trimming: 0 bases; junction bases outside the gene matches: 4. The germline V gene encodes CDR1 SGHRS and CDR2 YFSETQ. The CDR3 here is CASSDAGGPNTGELFF. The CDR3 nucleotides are TGCGCCAGCAGCGATGCGGGGGGGCCGAACACCGGGGAGCTGTTTTTT.

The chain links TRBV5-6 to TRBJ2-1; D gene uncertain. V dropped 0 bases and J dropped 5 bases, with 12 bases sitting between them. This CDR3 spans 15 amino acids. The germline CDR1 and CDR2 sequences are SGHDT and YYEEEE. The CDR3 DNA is TGTGCCAGCAGCTTGGCGCGAGGTTTCCACAATGAGCAGTTCTTC. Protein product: CASSLARGFHNEQFF.

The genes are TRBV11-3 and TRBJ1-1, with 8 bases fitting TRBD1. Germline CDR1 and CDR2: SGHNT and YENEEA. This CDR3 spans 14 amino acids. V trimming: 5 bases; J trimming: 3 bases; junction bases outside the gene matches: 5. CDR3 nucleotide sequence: TGTGCCAGCAGCCCCCAGGGGGCCGACACTGAAGCTTTCTTT. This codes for CASSPQGADTEAFF.

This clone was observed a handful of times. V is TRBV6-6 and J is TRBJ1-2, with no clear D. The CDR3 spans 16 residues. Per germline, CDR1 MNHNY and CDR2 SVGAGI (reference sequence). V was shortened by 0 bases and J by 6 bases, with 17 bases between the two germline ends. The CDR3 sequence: CASSYSGSGLMDGYTF. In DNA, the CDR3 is TGTGCCAGCAGTTACTCTGGATCAGGACTTATGGATGGCTACACCTTC.

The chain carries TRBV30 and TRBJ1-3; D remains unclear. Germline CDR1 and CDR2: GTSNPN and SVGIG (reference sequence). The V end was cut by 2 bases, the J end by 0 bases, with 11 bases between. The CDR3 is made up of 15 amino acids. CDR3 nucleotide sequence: TGTGCCTGGAGTTTCGGACTGGCCTCTGGAAACACCATATATTTT. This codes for CAWSFGLASGNTIYF.

CDR3 coding DNA: TGCAGTGCAGAAGACTCCAATGAAGCTTTCTTT. Its translation: CSAEDSNEAFF. The chain recombines TRBV20-1 with TRBJ1-1; D remains ambiguous. The V gene's germline CDR1 is DFQATT and CDR2 SNEGSKA (reference sequence). V dropped 6 bases and J dropped 7 bases, with 12 bases sitting between them. The CDR3 consists of 11 residues.

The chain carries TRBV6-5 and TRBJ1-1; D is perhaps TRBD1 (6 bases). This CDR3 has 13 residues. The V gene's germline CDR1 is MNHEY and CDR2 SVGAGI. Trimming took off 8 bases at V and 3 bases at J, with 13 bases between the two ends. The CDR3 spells CASPDRIYTEAFF. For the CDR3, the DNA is TGTGCCAGCCCCGACAGGATTTACACTGAAGCTTTCTTT.

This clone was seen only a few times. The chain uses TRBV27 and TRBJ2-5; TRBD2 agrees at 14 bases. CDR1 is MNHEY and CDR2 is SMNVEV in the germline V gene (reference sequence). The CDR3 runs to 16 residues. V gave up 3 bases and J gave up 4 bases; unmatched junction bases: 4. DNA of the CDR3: TGTGCCAGCAGTTTGCAAGGACTAGCGGGAGGAGAGACCCAGTACTTC. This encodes CASSLQGLAGGETQYF.

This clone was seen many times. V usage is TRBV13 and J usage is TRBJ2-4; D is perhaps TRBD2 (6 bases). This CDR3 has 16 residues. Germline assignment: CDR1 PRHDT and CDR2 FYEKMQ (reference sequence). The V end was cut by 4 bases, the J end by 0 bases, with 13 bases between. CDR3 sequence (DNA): TGTGCCAGCAGCTCCCGGGAGACCTTAGCCAAAAACATTCAGTACTTC. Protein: CASSSRETLAKNIQYF.

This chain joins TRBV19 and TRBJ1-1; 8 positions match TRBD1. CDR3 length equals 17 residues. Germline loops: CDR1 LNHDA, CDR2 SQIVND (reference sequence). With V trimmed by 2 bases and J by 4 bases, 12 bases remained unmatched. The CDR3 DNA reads TGTGCCAGTAGTATACCAGGGCAGGGGGCTATCGGCACTGAAGCTTTCTTT. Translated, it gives CASSIPGQGAIGTEAFF.

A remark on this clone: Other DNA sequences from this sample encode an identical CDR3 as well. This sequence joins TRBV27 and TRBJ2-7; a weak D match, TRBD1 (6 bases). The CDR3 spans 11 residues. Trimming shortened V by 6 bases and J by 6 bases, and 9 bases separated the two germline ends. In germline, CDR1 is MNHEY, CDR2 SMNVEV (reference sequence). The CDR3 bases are TGTGCCAGCAGGCTAGGGGGCGAGCAGTACTTC. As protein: CASRLGGEQYF.

The chain's CDR3 is CASSRDRYQETQYF. The CDR3, as DNA: TGTGCCAGTAGCCGGGACAGATACCAAGAGACCCAGTACTTC. V and J are TRBV19 and TRBJ2-5; TRBD1 matches 7 bases. The CDR3 is made up of 14 amino acids. V trimming: 6 bases; J trimming: 0 bases; junction bases outside the gene matches: 4. Germline CDR1 and CDR2: LNHDA and SQIVND (reference sequence).